This entry describes one T cell receptor (beta chain). Antigen: not known. The data were taken from a study of shared clonotypes between healthy human individuals. Terminally differentiated effector memory CD45RA+ cells were left out of the naive CD8 fraction, which was CD45RO-negative and positively selected for CCR7. Points from the study as a whole: The expectation was that sequencing depth would affect clonotype sharing among donors.

Per the authors' pipeline: Quality scores were absent from the junction-only immunoSEQ sequences, so filtering differed. The repertoire was sequenced with immunoSEQ multiplex PCR; TCRdb's copy has only in-frame clones and lacks some. V, J and clone size reflect that table, while D and trimming were determined from the DNA. The table lists roughly 1,800,000 clones, about 95% of them singletons. The CDR3 has 14 residues. Germline V gene sequence: CDR1 SGHAT, CDR2 FQNNGV. With V trimmed by 5 bases and J by 5 bases, 9 bases remained unmatched. The material sequenced was naive CD8+ T cells sorted from blood. The rearrangement links TRBV11-2 to TRBJ2-7; TRBD2 aligns across 7 bases. This clonotype was sampled from a man aged 18 to 30 in good health. The CDR3 here is CASSRLGEGNEQYF. CDR3 nucleotides: TGTGCCAGCAGCCGTTTGGGGGAGGGGAACGAGCAGTACTTC.